This T cell receptor (beta chain) was captured in a study of control samples from healthy donors and cancer patients. Profiling relied on immunoSEQ multiplex PCR, and the TCRdb table lists in-frame clones only, not all of them. The repertoire holds some 410,000 clones, with approximately 90% as singletons. The germline V and J ends were trimmed by 0 bases and 1 base, with 9 bases remaining between them. The CDR3 consists of 16 residues. Germline CDR1 and CDR2: MGHDK and SYGVNS. This clone was seen once. This chain joins TRBV25-1 and TRBJ1-4; D is possibly TRBD1 (5 bases). The TCR sequence derives from a man aged 40-49 years with head and neck cancer. Input material: PBMCs. DNA of the CDR3: TGTGCCAGCAGTGAATATGACAGCCTAACTAATGAAAAACTGTTTTTT. It yields the protein CASSEYDSLTNEKLFF.